The next 9 T cell receptor beta chains were all read from a single sample in a study of type 1 regulatory T cells. TCRdb fed the reads into MiXCR, producing one record per CDR3 protein. The repertoire holds some 90,000 distinct CDR3 sequences, roughly 28% seen once, with less than 2.5% in the top ten. Material for sequencing was CD4+ T cells, either the whole sample or a sorted fraction (not recorded which). These receptors all come from a human donor in good health.

The CDR3 DNA reads as TGCGCCAGCAGCGGGACAGCTTTCTCTGGGGCCAACGTCCTGACTTTC. It encodes CASSGTAFSGANVLTF. V and J are TRBV5-1 and TRBJ2-6; 7 bases align to TRBD1. The V gene's germline CDR1 is SGHRS and CDR2 YFSETQ. V shed 4 bases, J shed 0 bases, and the junction held 4 bases outside the gene matches. The CDR3 is 16 amino acids.

The V and J genes are TRBV28 and TRBJ2-7; 12 bases are a match to TRBD2. The CDR3 has 15 residues. V was pared by 5 bases and J by 7 bases, with 9 bases of the junction left unmatched. Germline V gene lookup returns CDR1 MDHEN and CDR2 SYDVKM. This chain's CDR3 is CASSTGTSGFREQYF. In DNA form, the CDR3 reads TGTGCCAGCAGTACTGGGACTAGCGGGTTCAGGGAGCAGTACTTC.

V usage is TRBV15 and J usage is TRBJ2-1; 9 bases line up with TRBD1. Germline CDR1 LNHNV, CDR2 YYDKDF (reference sequence). There are 16 residues in the CDR3. The V segment lost 7 bases and the J segment 7 bases; nucleotides outside the gene matches: 14. CDR3 sequence (DNA): TGTGCCACCAACAAGGGACGGACAGGGGTGATGAATGAGCAGTTCTTC. Translating gives CATNKGRTGVMNEQFF.

The rearrangement uses TRBV7-8 and TRBJ2-2; tentative D call: TRBD1 (6 bases). V gave up 5 bases and J gave up 3 bases, with 19 bases separating them. Germline lookup yields CDR1 SGHVS and CDR2 FQNEAQ. This CDR3 has 17 residues. The CDR3 DNA reads as TGTGCCAGCAGCCCTGTTCGATGGACAGACCACACCGGGGAGCTGTTTTTT. Its translation is CASSPVRWTDHTGELFF.

This clonotype was recorded a few times. The chain couples TRBV5-4 to TRBJ1-4, with 7 bases identical to TRBD1. The CDR3 covers 15 residues. Unmatched junction bases numbered 2, after V lost 3 bases and J lost 0 bases. Germline V gives CDR1 SGHNT, CDR2 YYREEE (reference sequence). The CDR3 reads CASSSGQTTNEKLFF. The DNA of the CDR3 is TGTGCCAGCAGCTCGGGACAGACAACTAATGAAAAACTGTTTTTT.

About this clonotype itself: At one of its ends the junction is not consistent with the germline gene, which may arise from a read error. V usage is TRBV20-1 and J usage is TRBJ1-2; 8 bases align to TRBD1. Germline loops: CDR1 DFQATT, CDR2 SNEGSKA (reference sequence). CDR3 length: 13 amino acids. DNA for the CDR3: TGCAGTCCCCCGGACAGGGAGAACTTTGGCTACACCTTC. Its translation is CSPPDRENFGYTF.

The CDR3 DNA is TGCAGTGCTAGCGACACTAGCACAGATACGCAGTATTTT. Encoded protein: CSASDTSTDTQYF. This rearrangement joins TRBV20-1 to TRBJ2-3, with D unclear. CDR1 and CDR2 from the germline V gene are DFQATT and SNEGSKA (reference sequence). V lost 3 bases and J 0 bases, leaving 7 bases between the germline ends. The CDR3 length is 13 residues.

V usage is TRBV15 and J usage is TRBJ2-1; D might be TRBD2 (6 bases). CDR3 size: 19 residues. V was shortened by 0 bases and J by 0 bases, with 18 bases between the two germline ends. CDR1 LNHNV and CDR2 YYDKDF come from the germline V gene (reference sequence). CDR3 DNA sequence: TGTGCCACCAGCAGAGATCAATCTCCTAGCGCTTCCTCCTACAATGAGCAGTTCTTC. Amino acids: CATSRDQSPSASSYNEQFF. The full variable domain, its missing parts supplied by reference TRBV15 and TRBJ2-1, is DAMVIQNPRYQVTQFGKPVTLSCSQTLNHNVMYWYQQKSSQAPKLLFHYYDKDFNNEADTPDNFQSRRPNTSFCFLDIRSPGLGDTAMYLCATSRDQSPSASSYNEQFFGPGTRLTVL.

This rearrangement joins TRBV7-8 to TRBJ2-7, with D possibly matching TRBD2 (5 bases). CDR1 and CDR2 (germline): SGHVS, FQNEAQ. The CDR3 has 14 amino acids. Trimming stripped 4 bases from V and 5 bases from J, with 15 bases between. The CDR3 region is CASSYSRELNEQYF. The CDR3 bases are TGTGCCAGCAGCTACTCACGGGAATTAAACGAGCAGTACTTC.